This entry describes one T cell receptor beta chain. The clone's antigen remains unknown. There are no base qualities to consult, and no much larger clone falls within one base. Receptor libraries were prepared by the immunoSEQ multiplex PCR assay. A mixture of 60 forward primers for TCR Vbeta segments and 13 reverse primers for TCR Jbeta segments was used in the multiplex PCR. The CDR3 region of rearranged TCR beta genes was amplified from genomic DNA with a multiplex PCR assay. The Illumina HiSeq System was used to sequence the amplified TCR beta libraries as 87-base-pair reads. In the paper's pipeline: A later analysis tallied tens of millions of unique TCR beta chains across the 666 repertoires, and about 10 million of those chains were shared by two or more donors. Raw reads were error-corrected and collapsed into unique sequences with a nearest-neighbor algorithm that merged closely related sequences to remove PCR and sequencing errors. Alignment of CDR3 sequences to IMGT reference sequences was used to assign V, D and J gene segments. For a sequence to be retained, at least a six-nucleotide match to both a V gene segment and a J gene segment was required. Rearrangements were called productive when the CDR3 lacked stop codons and stayed in frame with V and J; all others were non-productive. CDR3 was defined according to IMGT convention as the region running from the second conserved V-encoded cysteine to the conserved J-encoded phenylalanine. The earlier analysis of some 540 of the donors excluded any sequence lacking an unambiguous match to a single V gene segment. In an earlier analysis of roughly 600 of the donors, a V segment was called functional when productive rearrangements were above 56.7%, and segregating when the standard deviation between donors exceeded 5%. A statistical classification framework was built for diagnosing cytomegalovirus status from the catalog of TCR beta chain sequences. V and J gene assignment, in a later analysis, came from comparing TCR nucleotide sequences with IMGT/GENE-DB human TR gene sequences. A later analysis assigned CDR3 sequences and most-parsimonious VDJ recombination scenarios with the TCRdist pipeline. In a later analysis, each TCR beta chain was defined by its CDR3 amino acid sequence together with its V-gene family, and reads lacking a unique V-gene family were excluded. In a later analysis, nearly 600 highly shared, low-generation-probability nucleotide sequences were removed to address suspected cross-contamination and a sequencing artifact. In a later analysis, a clonal expansion index was calculated for each public chain from normalized within-repertoire ranks of inferred template counts. A later analysis computed generation probabilities with a VDJ recombination model fitted to out-of-frame rearrangements, and checked the results against IGoR. A later analysis scored TCR-TCR, TCR-HLA and TCR-CMV co-occurrence with hypergeometric tests, applying a repertoire-size bias correction to TCR pairs. To estimate false discovery rates, a later analysis permuted the HLA or CMV assignments 20 times. In a later analysis, co-occurring TCRs were grouped using DBSCAN, and TCRdist sequence similarity was added for clustering within HLA-allele-positive subsets. Co-occurrence clustering excluded repertoires with fewer than 30,000 or more than 120,000 public chains, plus five with anomalous nucleotide sharing. The immuneACCESS repertoire file appears here via TCRdb, limited to in-frame rearrangements. These files lack a portion of the clones; in checked studies, under half of the deficit traces to unresolved V genes, and the cause of the others is not known. That table gives V, J and clone size, and the DNA gave D and trimming. Across this sample there are 60,000 or so clones, with over 75% seen only once. The top ten clonotypes cover about 10% of the sample.

CDR3 length: 16 amino acids, cysteine to phenylalanine. The DNA shown is the 48-base CDR3, in frame from base 1. Trimming at the junction amounts to 4 bases on V and 2 bases on J, and the germline ends lie 15 bases apart. Via the germline V gene (reference sequence), CDR1 is SGHKS and CDR2 YYEKEE. The cohort comprised 666 healthy bone marrow donors. At the time of sampling, all cohort members were nominally healthy, though unrecorded immune exposures were likely present. The donor was CMV seronegative and belonged to the group of 352 seronegative cohort members. Each donor provided a peripheral blood sample, and peripheral blood mononuclear cells were used for TCR beta sequencing. The Qiagen DNeasy Blood Extraction Kit was used to extract genomic DNA from the blood cell samples. The sample originates from a study of cytomegalovirus exposure and HLA in healthy donors (dated by TCRdb to between 2016 and 2019). In the study overall: According to an earlier analysis of 587 of the donors, about 170 million T cells yielded roughly 110 million unique TCR beta sequences and about 300 Gb of sequence data. Approximately 310 gigabases of sequencing data and approximately 85 million unique TCR sequences were included in an early release covering about 600 HLA-typed donors. Among the roughly 400 genotyped donors, about 83% belonged to the genetic ancestry cluster associated with self-reported Caucasian donors. The study was designed to test whether signatures of past pathogen exposure could be identified by cataloging public T cell receptors. The study profiled the T cell repertoires of about 640 subjects by immunosequencing and related them to cytomegalovirus serostatus. Along with the approximately 620-subject first cohort, a separate validation cohort of over 90 different subjects was used. High-throughput TCR immunosequencing, statistical association of individual TCRs with disease status, and machine learning were combined to predict cytomegalovirus infection status. A later analysis re-examined previously published TCR beta repertoires from more than 550 donors and added high-resolution HLA genotyping to investigate patterns of TCR occurrence. In the later analysis, no new phenotypic data were used to find candidate immune exposures; instead, reliance was placed on TCR beta sequences and their occurrence across donors. An earlier analysis of a few hundred of the donors applied high-throughput TCR beta sequencing to assess whether each TCR beta V gene segment acted as functional or pseudogenic. Donor age, sex, ethnicity and CMV serostatus were collected together with the repertoire data. In a later genetic analysis, genome-wide SNP genotypes for about three fifths of the roughly 670 donors were used, and that subset was treated as a discovery cohort. All discovery cohort repertoires had been generated on a single sequencing platform. HLA typing covered class I and class II loci at four-digit resolution. The number of donors typed differed by locus, with roughly 620-640 for A, B, C, DRB1 and DQB1, about 500 for DQA1, 606 for DPA1, and 450 to 480 for DPB1. Five DR-DQ haplotypes were treated as single units for association and clustering because of strong linkage in the cohort. Among some 410 genotyped donors of the cohort, an average of approximately 240,000 unique TCR beta nucleotide sequences were sequenced per donor, roughly a sixth of them non-productive.

Summary of the overall study and its limitations: When HLA alleles, especially DR and DQ, strongly co-occurred, TCR associations were difficult to assign to individual alleles. Because the 87-base-pair reads could not distinguish some IMGT-functional V segments, including TRBV6-2 and TRBV6-3, those segments were excluded. CMV serostatus was the only immune exposure information available for the cohort. Broadly in line with IMGT annotations, most TCR beta V segments showed up in productive rearrangements about 87% or about 30% of the time in an earlier analysis of 587 of the donors. In a later analysis, most CMV-associated TCR beta chains were found to appear HLA-restricted, with HLA associations seemingly driven largely by CMV exposure. A total of 164 TCR beta chains were listed by the study as associated with cytomegalovirus. The classifier was reported to diagnose cytomegalovirus status with high specificity and sensitivity in both the original cohort and the validation cohort. Because HLA typing was missing for some donors at each locus, association tests included only the typed subset. Roughly uniform sequencing depth across donors was assumed in presence/absence analyses, although this assumption may not hold. An association between a missense DCLRE1C variant and V-gene and J-gene trimming of TCR beta chains was found in a later genetic analysis and replicated in an independent cohort. In a later genetic analysis, fewer N-insertions in productive TCRs were reported among donors in an Asian-associated ancestry cluster than the roughly 640-donor mean. In a later analysis, TCR association rates were found to vary across HLA loci, with the most associated TCRs seen for DRB1 alleles and the fewest for HLA-C alleles. Compared with equally common non-associated chains, HLA-associated TCR beta chains in a later analysis were more clonally expanded and had lower generation probabilities. In vitro tests confirmed that a few of the cytomegalovirus-associated TCR beta chains recognize cytomegalovirus antigens. The authors suggested that the approach could potentially be generalized to other disease states and immunological phenotypes. A further reported finding was that TCR beta sequences accurately predicted the HLA-A and HLA-B alleles for most subjects in the first cohort. The earlier analysis of about 600 of the donors excluded 15 to 20 rarely observed V segments, including chromosome 9 orphons, because counts were too low. This cohort had only TCR beta chains sequenced, and the lack of alpha or paired-chain data limited which features could be detected. Most TCR sequences were seen in very few donors, while some public TCRs were found in many individuals. The sequencing pipeline was judged likely to have produced a cluster of highly shared sequence variants as a technical artifact. Specific HLA alleles were associated with 16,951 TCR beta sequences at a false discovery rate of 0.05 in a later analysis. Linkage disequilibrium might explain the correlated functional status among segregating V segments, but an unknown experimental factor could not be excluded. In a later analysis, several top co-occurrence clusters were reported to appear linked to parvovirus B19, influenza, CMV and Epstein-Barr virus.

Recombination connected TRBV5-5 to TRBJ2-2, with the D segment identity uncertain. Specimen: PBMCs. This clonotype was obtained from a female donor in good health and CMV-seronegative. For the CDR3, the sequence is CASSPSIAANTGELFF. The DNA is as follows: TGTGCCAGCAGCCCCTCGATAGCCGCAAACACCGGGGAGCTGTTTTTT. Reference TRBV5-5 and TRBJ2-2 proteins supply the regions before and after the CDR3; the full variable domain is: DAGVTQSPTHLIKTRGQQVTLRCSPISGHKSVSWYQQVLGQGPQFIFQYYEKEERGRGNFPDRFSARQFPNYSSELNVNALLLGDSALYLCASSPSIAANTGELFFGEGSRLTVL.